This entry describes one T cell receptor (beta chain). Its target is not known. This sample was taken from a study of T cell responses to AZD1222 COVID-19 vaccine. Study as a whole: Pooled together were second doses at about 4 or about 12 weeks. Whole-study findings and limits: In all cases, repertoires were sampled only after the peak T cell response. The span of vaccine-associated CD4 TCRs extended across spike, with dominance at 160-218 and 743-854.

The V and J ends lost 6 bases and 4 bases, in that order; junction bases with no gene match: 8. Germline lookup yields CDR1 LNHDA and CDR2 SQIVND (reference sequence). There are 15 residues in the CDR3. Sequencing was performed with immunoSEQ multiplex PCR; in TCRdb, only in-frame clones are kept and a portion is missing. The top ten hold 1% to 1.5% of the sample, which has about 210,000 clones, 80% to 95% seen once. This clonotype was sampled from an adult in good health. The chain couples TRBV19 to TRBJ1-5, with 8 bases that match TRBD1. Sequenced here: peripheral blood, sampled on day 0 of AZD1222 vaccination. CDR3 sequence: CASSLRTGSNQPQHF. The CDR3 DNA is TGTGCCAGTAGCCTCCGGACAGGGTCTAATCAGCCCCAGCATTTT.